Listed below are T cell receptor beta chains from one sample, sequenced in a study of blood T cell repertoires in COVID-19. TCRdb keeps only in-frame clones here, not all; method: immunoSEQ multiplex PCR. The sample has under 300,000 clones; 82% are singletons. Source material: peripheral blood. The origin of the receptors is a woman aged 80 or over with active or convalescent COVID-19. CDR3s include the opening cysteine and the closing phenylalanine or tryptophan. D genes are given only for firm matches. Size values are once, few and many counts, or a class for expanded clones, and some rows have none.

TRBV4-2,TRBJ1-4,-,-,CASSQDGRVGEKLFF,TGTGCCAGCAGCCAAGATGGCAGGGTAGGAGAAAAACTGTTTTTT
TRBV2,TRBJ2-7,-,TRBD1,CASTGQGAGEQYF,TGTGCCAGCACCGGACAGGGGGCAGGGGAGCAGTACTTC
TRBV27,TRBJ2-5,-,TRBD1,CASSPRDRVGETQYF,TGTGCCAGCAGTCCGAGGGACAGGGTGGGGGAGACCCAGTACTTC
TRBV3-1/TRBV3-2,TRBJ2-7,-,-,CASSQARGHSYEQYF,TGTGCCAGCAGCCAAGCCCGGGGACATTCCTACGAGCAGTACTTC
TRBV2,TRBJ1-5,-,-,CASRVDARWAPQHF,TGTGCCAGCAGAGTAGACGCACGCTGGGCGCCCCAGCATTTT
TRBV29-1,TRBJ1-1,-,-,CSVYFPAGTEAFF,TGCAGCGTTTACTTCCCGGCGGGCACTGAAGCTTTCTTT
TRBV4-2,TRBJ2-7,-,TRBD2,CASSQASGVSYEQYF,TGTGCCAGCAGCCAAGCTAGCGGGGTCTCCTACGAGCAGTACTTC
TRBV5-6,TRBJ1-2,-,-,CASSTLDRNYGYTF,TGTGCCAGCAGCACCTTGGACAGAAACTATGGCTACACCTTC
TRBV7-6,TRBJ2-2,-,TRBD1,CASSPGTGLDTGELFF,TGTGCCAGCAGCCCCGGGACAGGGTTGGACACCGGGGAGCTGTTTTTT
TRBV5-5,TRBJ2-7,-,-,CASSLEEGRHEQYF,TGTGCCAGCAGCTTAGAGGAAGGTCGTCACGAGCAGTACTTC
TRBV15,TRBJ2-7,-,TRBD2,CATSRGGGGGYEQYF,TGTGCCACCAGCAGGGGTGGCGGGGGGGGATACGAGCAGTACTTC
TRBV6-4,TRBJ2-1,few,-,CASTPGNGGSYNEQFF,TGTGCCAGCACTCCCGGGAACGGCGGCTCCTACAATGAGCAGTTCTTC
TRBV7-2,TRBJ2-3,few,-,CASSLGTQVSTDTQYF,TGTGCCAGCAGCTTAGGAACTCAAGTCAGCACAGATACGCAGTATTTT
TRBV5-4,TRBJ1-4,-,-,CASSHTGSTNEKLFF,TGTGCCAGCAGCCATACAGGTTCAACTAATGAAAAACTGTTTTTT
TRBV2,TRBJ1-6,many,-,CASSIQGSGSPLHF,TGTGCCAGCAGTATCCAGGGATCAGGGTCACCCCTCCACTTT
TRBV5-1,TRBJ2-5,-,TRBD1,CASSLAPYTGGAETQYF,TGCGCCAGCAGCTTGGCCCCTTACACAGGGGGCGCGGAGACCCAGTACTTC
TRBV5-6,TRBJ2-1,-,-,CASSLMQGGNEQFF,TGTGCCAGCAGCTTGATGCAAGGGGGAAATGAGCAGTTCTTC
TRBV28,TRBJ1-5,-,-,CASRGAGQPQHF,TGTGCCAGCAGGGGGGCGGGCCAGCCCCAGCATTTT
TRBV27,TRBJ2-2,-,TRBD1,CASRTSGTGRTGELFF,TGTGCCAGCAGGACGTCCGGGACAGGGAGAACCGGGGAGCTGTTTTTT
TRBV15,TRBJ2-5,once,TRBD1,CATSRDRGHQETQYF,TGTGCCACCAGCAGAGACAGGGGGCACCAAGAGACCCAGTACTTC
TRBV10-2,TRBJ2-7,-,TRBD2,CASSPRGGGSRSEQYF,TGCGCCAGCAGCCCCAGGGGCGGGGGGTCGAGAAGCGAGCAGTACTTC
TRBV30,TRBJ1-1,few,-,CAWSSSTTEAFF,TGTGCCTGGTCTAGTTCAACCACTGAAGCTTTCTTT
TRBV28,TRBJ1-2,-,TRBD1,CASSSPTGGNYGYTF,TGTGCCAGCAGTTCCCCGACAGGGGGCAACTATGGCTACACCTTC
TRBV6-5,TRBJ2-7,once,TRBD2,CASRGLAGLYEQYF,TGTGCCAGCAGAGGACTAGCGGGACTCTACGAGCAGTACTTC
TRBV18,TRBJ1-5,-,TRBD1,CASSLGQGNQPQHF,TGTGCCAGCTCCCTGGGACAGGGCAATCAGCCCCAGCATTTT
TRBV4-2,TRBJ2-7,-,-,CASSQPNRADEQYF,TGTGCCAGCAGCCAACCAAACAGGGCCGACGAGCAGTACTTC
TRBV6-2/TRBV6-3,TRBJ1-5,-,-,CASSYIQENQPQHF,TGTGCCAGCAGTTACATACAGGAGAATCAGCCCCAGCATTTT
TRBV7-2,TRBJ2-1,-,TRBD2,CASSFGGENEQFF,TGTGCCAGCAGCTTTGGGGGGGAGAATGAGCAGTTCTTC
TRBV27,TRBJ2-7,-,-,CASSPSTARGYEQYF,TGTGCCAGCAGTCCCTCAACGGCTAGGGGATACGAGCAGTACTTC
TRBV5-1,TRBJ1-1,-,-,CASSSQGIGEAFF,TGCGCCAGCAGCTCCCAGGGGATAGGTGAAGCTTTCTTT
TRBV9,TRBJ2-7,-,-,CASRGARGRTYEQYF,TGTGCCAGCAGGGGGGCAAGGGGACGTACCTACGAGCAGTACTTC
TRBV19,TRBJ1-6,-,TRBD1,CASSDRGVNNSPLHF,TGTGCCAGTAGCGACAGGGGCGTTAATAATTCACCCCTCCACTTT
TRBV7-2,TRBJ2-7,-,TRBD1,CASSLVGGGTGPYEQYF,TGTGCCAGCAGCTTAGTCGGTGGCGGGACAGGGCCCTACGAGCAGTACTTC
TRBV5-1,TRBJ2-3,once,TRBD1,CASSVGMGQGTTDTQYF,TGCGCCAGCAGCGTTGGAATGGGACAGGGGACGACAGATACGCAGTATTTT
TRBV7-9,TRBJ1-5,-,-,CASSLGRNTHQPQHF,TGTGCCAGCAGCTTAGGGAGGAATACCCATCAGCCCCAGCATTTT
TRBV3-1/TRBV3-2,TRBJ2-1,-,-,CASSQETGHYNEQFF,TGTGCCAGCAGCCAAGAAACAGGGCATTACAATGAGCAGTTCTTC
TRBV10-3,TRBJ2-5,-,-,CAISLTSQETQYF,TGTGCCATCAGTTTGACATCTCAAGAGACCCAGTACTTC
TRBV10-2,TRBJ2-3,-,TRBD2,CASSEIAGVVADTQYF,TGCGCCAGCAGTGAAATCGCGGGGGTAGTCGCAGATACGCAGTATTTT
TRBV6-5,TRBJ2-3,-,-,CATRTDSTQYF,TGTGCCACCCGGACAGACTCAACGCAGTATTTT
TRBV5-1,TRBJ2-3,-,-,CASSSGLHTDTQYF,TGCGCCAGCAGCTCCGGACTCCACACAGATACGCAGTATTTT
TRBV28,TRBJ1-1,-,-,CASPPAAGVNTEAFF,TGTGCCAGCCCACCGGCGGCAGGGGTAAACACTGAAGCTTTCTTT
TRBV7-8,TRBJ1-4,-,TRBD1,CASSARDRVSEKLFF,TGTGCCAGCAGCGCCCGGGACAGGGTTAGTGAAAAACTGTTTTTT
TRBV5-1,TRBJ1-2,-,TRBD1,CASSLGTGVPGYTF,TGCGCCAGCAGCTTGGGGACAGGGGTGCCTGGCTACACCTTC
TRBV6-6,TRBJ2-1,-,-,CASSSPGTFSVNEQFF,TGTGCCAGCAGTAGCCCTGGGACTTTTTCAGTCAATGAGCAGTTCTTC
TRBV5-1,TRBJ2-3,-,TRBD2,CASSPTLAGGIGDGDTQYF,TGCGCCAGCAGCCCTACACTAGCGGGAGGGATCGGGGACGGGGATACGCAGTATTTT
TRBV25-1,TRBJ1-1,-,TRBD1,CASSGFVGQGDTEAFF,TGTGCCAGCAGTGGATTCGTCGGACAGGGTGACACTGAAGCTTTCTTT
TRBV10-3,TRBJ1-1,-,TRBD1,CAISDPGQSNTEAFF,TGTGCCATCAGTGACCCGGGACAGAGTAACACTGAAGCTTTCTTT
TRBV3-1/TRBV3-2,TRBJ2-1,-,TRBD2,CASSQPPTSGRSTSYNEQFF,TGTGCCAGCAGCCAACCCCCTACTAGCGGGAGGTCTACTTCCTACAATGAGCAGTTCTTC
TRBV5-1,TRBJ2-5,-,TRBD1,CASSLGQGGQETQYF,TGCGCCAGCAGCTTGGGACAGGGGGGCCAAGAGACCCAGTACTTC
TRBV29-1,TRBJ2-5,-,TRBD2,CSAGLAGMETQYF,TGCAGCGCGGGACTAGCGGGAATGGAGACCCAGTACTTC
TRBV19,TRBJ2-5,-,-,CASSMGAGAFSETQYF,TGTGCCAGTAGTATGGGGGCAGGGGCGTTCTCGGAGACCCAGTACTTC
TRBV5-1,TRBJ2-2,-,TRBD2,CASSWKLAGESGELFF,TGCGCCAGCAGCTGGAAACTAGCGGGAGAGTCCGGGGAGCTGTTTTTT
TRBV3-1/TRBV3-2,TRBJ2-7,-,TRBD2,CASSQASGVSSYEQYF,TGTGCCAGCAGCCAGGCTAGCGGGGTTAGCTCCTACGAGCAGTACTTC
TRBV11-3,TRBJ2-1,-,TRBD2,CASSPGLADNEQFF,TGTGCCAGCAGCCCGGGACTAGCGGACAATGAGCAGTTCTTC
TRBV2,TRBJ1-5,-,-,CASSTGKGQPQHF,TGTGCCAGCAGCACAGGGAAGGGGCAGCCCCAGCATTTT
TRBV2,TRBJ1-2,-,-,CASSVAGNYGYTF,TGTGCCAGCAGCGTCGCAGGGAACTATGGCTACACCTTC